Below, 11 T cell receptor beta chains from the same sample are listed, as sequenced in a study of blood T cell repertoires in COVID-19 (dated by TCRdb to 2019 to 2021). Receptor amplification or capture employed the immunoSEQ multiplex PCR assay. Sourced from immuneACCESS, this table was stored by TCRdb with only in-frame sequences that have V and J called. A share of the clones is absent; for the studies checked, an unresolved V gene accounts for under half, and the remainder has no known explanation. The sample data list under 140,000 clones, and about 85% of these were observed just once. The ten largest clones take up more than 4.5% of the sample. The specimen was peripheral blood. The receptors stem from a human donor in a cohort sampled during active COVID-19.

This clone was observed a single time. Here the CDR3 DNA reads TGTGCCAGCAGGGTCTGGGAGGGAAAGTCGGCTTTCTTT. Translating it yields CASRVWEGKSAFF. This chain joins TRBV7-9 and TRBJ1-1; the D is unclear. This CDR3 comprises 13 residues. The germline V gene has CDR1 SEHNR and CDR2 FQNEAQ (reference sequence). V lost 6 bases, J lost 11 bases, and 19 bases lay in between.

V is TRBV4-1 and J is TRBJ1-1, with 7 bases that match TRBD1. The ends lost 2 bases at V and 4 bases at J; junction bases unmatched: 7. CDR1 is MGHRA, CDR2 YSYEKL, per germline. CDR3 length equals 15 residues. Here the CDR3 reads CASSQRQGMSTEAFF. The CDR3 coding sequence is TGCGCCAGCAGCCAAAGACAGGGAATGAGCACTGAAGCTTTCTTT.

This clone was seen just once. The chain links TRBV4-1 to TRBJ1-3, with unresolved D. This CDR3 contains 15 residues. The V end lost 4 bases, the J end lost 0 bases, and 10 bases lay between the germline ends. In germline, CDR1 is MGHRA, CDR2 YSYEKL. The CDR3 reads CASSRARNSGNTIYF. CDR3 nucleotide sequence: TGCGCCAGCAGCCGAGCGAGAAACTCTGGAAACACCATATATTTT.

This chain links TRBV29-1 with TRBJ2-7; unclear D gene. The ends were cut back, 6 bases at V and 0 bases at J, with 9 bases in the middle. Germline CDR1 reads SQVTM; CDR2 reads ANQGSEA. The CDR3 spans 12 residues. The CDR3 DNA sequence: TGCAGCGTAGAAACTGTCTCCTACGAGCAGTACTTC. It codes for CSVETVSYEQYF.

The chain combines TRBV11-2 with TRBJ1-1, with D possibly TRBD1 on 5 matching bases. The V end was cut by 7 bases, the J end by 1 base, with 19 bases between. This CDR3 is 16 amino acids long. CDR1 SGHAT and CDR2 FQNNGV come from the germline V gene. The CDR3 region is CASIPPGGTRNTEAFF. The CDR3 DNA is TGTGCCAGCATCCCTCCGGGGGGAACACGGAACACTGAAGCTTTCTTT.

The chain couples TRBV9 to TRBJ2-5; TRBD2 matches at 10 bases. This CDR3 has 15 residues. The J segment lost 5 bases and the V segment lost 0 bases, leaving 4 bases of the junction unmatched. Germline CDR1 reads SGDLS; CDR2 reads YYNGEE. In DNA, the CDR3 is TGTGCCAGCAGCGTAGCTAGCGGGGGCACGGAGACCCAGTACTTC. Translating gives CASSVASGGTETQYF.

The chain employs TRBV18 and TRBJ2-7; TRBD2 agrees at 8 bases. V dropped 0 bases and J dropped 2; count of bases not matched to a gene: 12. The CDR3 runs to 18 residues. Germline V gene data show CDR1 as KGHSH and CDR2 as LQKENI. This CDR3 reads CASSPPAGEERETYEQYF. The CDR3 DNA follows: TGTGCCAGCTCACCACCGGCGGGAGAGGAGCGGGAGACCTACGAGCAGTACTTC.

This sequence joins TRBV28 and TRBJ2-5, with 7 bases fitting TRBD1. In germline, CDR1 is MDHEN, CDR2 SYDVKM. The CDR3 loop spans 13 amino acids. Germline trimming cut 6 bases from V and 7 bases from J; bases unmatched to any gene: 8. Here the CDR3 DNA reads TGTGCCAGCAGCGCGACAGGGCGGGTGACCCAGTACTTC. Translated, it gives CASSATGRVTQYF.

This sequence joins TRBV7-9 and TRBJ2-3, with TRBD1 as a possible D gene (6 bases). Trimming took off 0 bases at V and 5 bases at J, with 15 bases between the two ends. CDR1 SEHNR and CDR2 FQNEAQ come from the germline V gene (reference sequence). The CDR3 is made up of 16 amino acids. For the CDR3, the DNA is TGTGCCAGCAGCTTAGCCGGGGCAGGGGAAGGAGATACGCAGTATTTT. Translated: CASSLAGAGEGDTQYF.

V and J are TRBV6-5 and TRBJ2-7; D is perhaps TRBD2 (5 bases). Germline lookup yields CDR1 MNHEY and CDR2 SVGAGI. This CDR3 has 14 residues. V gave up 2 bases and J gave up 5 bases, with 13 bases separating them. CDR3 DNA sequence: TGTGCCAGCAGTTACGCCCGGAGGTCGAACGAGCAGTACTTC. It translates to CASSYARRSNEQYF.

The chain recombines TRBV9 with TRBJ1-1; D uncertain. The V gene's germline CDR1 is SGDLS and CDR2 YYNGEE. CDR3 size: 14 residues. The germline V and J ends were trimmed by 3 bases and 4 bases, with 13 bases remaining between them. In nucleotides, the CDR3 is TGTGCCAGCAGCGAGGGAGGGCTTGGCACTGAAGCTTTCTTT. Amino acid sequence: CASSEGGLGTEAFF.